The 4 T cell receptor beta chains given below trace back to one sample, sequenced in a study of Graves' ophthalmopathy and Graves' hyperthyroidism. RNA transcripts served as template for amplifying TCR beta CDR3 sequences. First-round RT-PCR relied on HTBI primers, and a second-round multiplex PCR came next. MiXCR, applied by TCRdb to the multiplex PCR reads, yields one record per CDR3 protein. The sample includes over a million distinct CDR3 sequences, around a third of them seen just once. The sample taken for sequencing was peripheral blood or thyroid tissue (not recorded which). The receptors were sampled from an adult man with Graves' hyperthyroidism.

V usage is TRBV30 and J usage is TRBJ1-1, with 7 bases fitting TRBD1. CDR1 is GTSNPN and CDR2 is SVGIG in the germline V gene (reference sequence). The junction had 5 bases not matched to a gene; V was cut back by 3 bases and J by 4 bases. The CDR3 covers 13 residues. CDR3 in amino acids: CAWSPDRSTEAFF. CDR3 DNA: TGTGCCTGGAGCCCGGACAGGAGCACTGAAGCTTTCTTT.

The V and J genes are TRBV5-1 and TRBJ2-7; 11 positions agree with TRBD2. The J segment lost 2 bases and the V segment lost 4 bases, leaving 8 bases of the junction unmatched. Germline V CDR1 and CDR2: SGHRS, YFSETQ. The CDR3 runs to 16 residues. The CDR3 DNA reads as TGCGCCAGCAGCGTGGACGAGACTAGCGGGACCTACGAGCAGTACTTC. Residues: CASSVDETSGTYEQYF.

The chain has TRBV24-1 and TRBJ1-4; 8 bases align to TRBD1. Germline lookup yields CDR1 KGHDR and CDR2 SFDVKD. The CDR3 length is 15 residues. V was clipped by 0 bases and J by 7 bases; unmatched bases: 3. The CDR3 protein is CATSDLQGASEKLFF. CDR3 nucleotides: TGTGCCACCAGTGATTTGCAGGGGGCCTCTGAAAAACTGTTTTTT.

For this clonotype: It may be a read error: a sequence one base away is much more abundant. The rearrangement joins TRBV12-3 or TRBV12-4 to TRBJ2-7; tentative D call: TRBD1 (6 bases). This CDR3 is 18 amino acids long. CDR3 loop: CASSDRFFLGQSSYGQYF. CDR3 nucleotide sequence: TGCGCCAGCAGTGATCGATTTTTCCTGGGACAAAGCTCCTACGGGCAGTACTTC.